Each of the 12 T cell receptor beta chains below was sequenced from the same sample in a study of blood T cell repertoires in COVID-19. The method was immunoSEQ multiplex PCR; TCRdb's version includes in-frame clones alone and lacks a portion of them. The table records 150,000 to 190,000 clones, around 80% of them present only once. Input material: PBMCs or T cells enriched from blood (not recorded which). The receptors come from a man aged 45-65 years who had recovered from COVID-19.

Remarks on this clone: Other DNA sequences in the same sample also yield this CDR3. The gene calls are TRBV9 and TRBJ1-5; 10 bases are a match to TRBD1. V was pared by 3 bases and J by 5 bases, with 5 bases of the junction left unmatched. Per the germline V gene, CDR1 is SGDLS and CDR2 is YYNGEE. This CDR3 has 15 amino acids. The CDR3 is CASSASGTGDQPQHF. CDR3 DNA sequence: TGTGCCAGCAGCGCCTCGGGGACAGGGGATCAGCCCCAGCATTTT.

A few counts support this clone. J is TRBJ1-2 and V is TRBV19; 7 bases agree with TRBD1. This CDR3 spans 14 amino acids. The germline V gene has CDR1 LNHDA and CDR2 SQIVND (reference sequence). The V segment lost 3 bases and the J segment 7 bases; nucleotides outside the gene matches: 8. The CDR3 DNA sequence: TGTGCCAGTAGTATCCGTCAGGGGGGAATTGGCTACACCTTC. Protein: CASSIRQGGIGYTF.

This chain uses TRBV18 with TRBJ2-2; 7 bases agree with TRBD1. The V segment lost 2 bases and the J segment 4 bases; nucleotides outside the gene matches: 7. The CDR3 runs 16 residues. Germline V CDR1 and CDR2: KGHSH, LQKENI. CDR3 in amino acids: CASSPVTGLRTGELFF. CDR3 nucleotides: TGTGCCAGCTCACCAGTGACAGGGTTGCGCACCGGGGAGCTGTTTTTT. The variable domain in full, completed from reference TRBV18 and TRBJ2-2, reads NAGVMQNPRHLVRRRGQEARLRCSPMKGHSHVYWYRQLPEEGLKFMVYLQKENIIDESGMPKERFSAEFPKEGPSILRIQQVVRGDSAAYFCASSPVTGLRTGELFFGEGSRLTVL.

This rearrangement joins TRBV6-6 to TRBJ2-7; 7 bases are shared with TRBD1. This CDR3 comprises 13 residues. J was trimmed by 7 bases and V by 7 bases; bases with no gene match: 10. CDR1 is MNHNY, CDR2 SVGAGI, per germline (reference sequence). The CDR3 sequence is CASIKGAGSEQYF. The CDR3, as DNA: TGTGCCAGCATCAAGGGGGCAGGGAGTGAGCAGTACTTC.

The chain combines TRBV10-3 with TRBJ2-3; TRBD1 agrees at 11 bases. Unmatched junction bases numbered 7, after V lost 8 bases and J lost 6 bases. CDR1 is ENHRY and CDR2 is SYGVKD in the germline V gene. The CDR3 length is 14 residues. Written as DNA, the CDR3 is TGTGCCATCGGAGGGGACAGGGGGTTGGATACGCAGTATTTT. It is translated as CAIGGDRGLDTQYF.

The chain has TRBV4-2 and TRBJ2-3; D is possibly TRBD2 (5 bases). The CDR3 is 16 residues long. Germline V gene sequence: CDR1 LGHNA, CDR2 YNFKEQ. V shed 2 bases and J shed 0 bases, with 12 bases lying between them. CDR3 loop: CASSQQSGVSTDTQYF. The CDR3 nucleotides are TGTGCCAGCAGCCAACAGTCCGGGGTGAGCACAGATACGCAGTATTTT.

This clone was recorded once. J is TRBJ2-7 and V is TRBV3-1 (or the pseudogene TRBV3-2), with D possibly TRBD2 on 6 matching bases. Germline lookup yields CDR1 LGHDT and CDR2 YNNKEL (reference sequence). The V end lost 0 bases, the J end lost 1 base, and 13 bases lay between the germline ends. The CDR3 sequence is 16 residues long. This CDR3 reads CASSQDRAGRSYEQYF. CDR3 coding DNA: TGTGCCAGCAGCCAAGATCGGGCGGGGCGATCCTACGAGCAGTACTTC.

The gene calls are TRBV18 and TRBJ2-3; 8 bases align to TRBD1. This CDR3 comprises 14 residues. Germline CDR1 and CDR2: KGHSH and LQKENI. V was clipped by 6 bases and J by 4 bases; unmatched bases: 6. CDR3 DNA sequence: TGTGCCAGCTCCGCAGGGGGCGCCGCAGATACGCAGTATTTT. Translated: CASSAGGAADTQYF.

This chain links TRBV19 with TRBJ2-1; possible D gene TRBD1, 5 bases. V lost 4 bases and J lost 5, with 12 bases in between. This CDR3 region has 14 residues. The germline gives CDR1 LNHDA, CDR2 SQIVND (reference sequence). The CDR3 DNA follows: TGTGCCAGTAGTACGTGGCGACAGAACAATGAGCAGTTCTTC. Translating gives CASSTWRQNNEQFF.

The rearrangement links TRBV12-3 or TRBV12-4 to TRBJ1-5; a possible D gene is TRBD1 (5 bases). The CDR3 loop spans 12 amino acids. Trimming removed 3 bases from V and 7 bases from J, with 7 bases in between. In DNA, the CDR3 is TGTGCCAGCAGTTTCCAGGGACAGCCCCAGCATTTT. It translates to CASSFQGQPQHF.

The chain combines TRBV4-1 with TRBJ2-1; D unclear. Per germline, CDR1 MGHRA and CDR2 YSYEKL. CDR3 length: 15 residues. V was shortened by 0 bases and J by 2 bases, with 8 bases between the two germline ends. As DNA, the CDR3 is TGCGCCAGCAGCCAAGAGAGAACGGCCTACAATGAGCAGTTCTTC. It is translated as CASSQERTAYNEQFF.

About this clone: Other DNA sequences in the same sample also yield this CDR3. The chain is built from TRBV7-2 and TRBJ1-2; 9 bases agree with TRBD1. Germline V lookup: CDR1 SGHTA, CDR2 FQGNSA. V shed 4 bases, J shed 7 bases, and the junction held 4 bases outside the gene matches. The CDR3 length is 13 residues. CDR3 protein: CASSSGTGSGYTF. The CDR3 bases are TGTGCCAGCAGCTCCGGGACAGGGTCTGGCTACACCTTC.